These T cell receptor beta chains were read from a single sample in a study of technical replicates of blood from several donors. Assay: immunoSEQ multiplex PCR; the TCRdb copy retains only in-frame clones and omits some. The data hold around 62,000 clones, with 95% to 98% observed a single time. Sequencing was performed on T cells isolated from PBMCs. The receptors originated from a human donor in good health. The CDR3 runs from the conserved cysteine through the conserved F or W. D genes are given only for firm matches. Size values are once, few and many counts, or a class for expanded clones, and some rows have none.

TRBV5-1	TRBD2	TRBJ2-7	NA	TGCGCCAGCAGCGTAACTAGCGGGGGCCCCTACGAGCAGTACTTC	CASSVTSGGPYEQYF
TRBV6-1	TRBD1	TRBJ2-7	NA	TGTGCCAGCAGACAGACAGGGGGCTACGAGCAGTACTTC	CASRQTGGYEQYF
TRBV28	TRBD2	TRBJ2-2	NA	TGTGCCAGCAGTTCCGCCGCACTAGCGGGAGGGATCGGGGAGCTGTTTTTT	CASSSAALAGGIGELFF
TRBV4-1	TRBD2	TRBJ2-1	NA	TGCGCCAGCAGCCATTCTATCCGGGGAGGGCCCCGTAATGAGCAGTTCTTC	CASSHSIRGGPRNEQFF
TRBV4-1	TRBD2	TRBJ2-1	NA	TGCGCCAGCAATCGACTAGCGGGAGGTGTTGGGGGGAATGAGCAGTTCTTC	CASNRLAGGVGGNEQFF
TRBV5-4	TRBD1	TRBJ1-1	NA	TGTGCCAGCAGCCAGGGACAGAGAAACACTGAAGCTTTCTTT	CASSQGQRNTEAFF
TRBV16	TRBD1	TRBJ1-5	NA	TGTGCCAGCAGCCTGACAGGGGCCTATAGCAATCAGCCCCAGCATTTT	CASSLTGAYSNQPQHF
TRBV10-2	NA	TRBJ2-5	NA	TGCGCCAGCAGTGAGGTTGAGGAGACCCAGTACTTC	CASSEVEETQYF
TRBV7-6	NA	TRBJ1-1	once	TGTGCCAGCAGCTTAGCGGCCCAGGGTTTTGGTGAAGCTTTCTTT	CASSLAAQGFGEAFF
TRBV5-1	NA	TRBJ1-1	once	TGCGCCAGCAGCACAGCAAACACTGAAGCTTTCTTT	CASSTANTEAFF